This entry concerns a single TCR beta chain. The antigen remains unidentified. MiXCR, run by TCRdb on the 5' RACE reads, gives a single entry per CDR3 protein. Of about 56,000 distinct CDR3 sequences in the sample, roughly a tenth are singletons; the top ten hold around 6%. This sample was included in a study of early T cells in non-severe SARS-CoV-2 infection. General observations from the study: VDJdb-based matching was biased toward anti-spike CD8 responses and missed private and CD4 specificities.

CDR3 length equals 13 residues. V shed 7 bases and J shed 7 bases, with 13 bases lying between them. Germline V lookup: CDR1 MNHEY, CDR2 SMNVEV (reference sequence). The source is an adult who was a healthcare worker with PCR-confirmed SARS-CoV-2 infection or an uninfected control (not recorded which). Sequencing was carried out using whole blood. The chain has TRBV27 and TRBJ2-2; TRBD1 is a possible D gene (5 bases). CDR3 DNA: TGTGCCAGCACCTTGTCAGGGTTCGGGGAGCTGTTTTTT. This encodes CASTLSGFGELFF.